Below, one TCR beta chain is given with its context. Its specificity is unknown. Following a re-call of the 5' RACE reads, TCRdb has one entry per CDR3 protein and lacks DNA. Found here are roughly 140,000 distinct CDR3 sequences; the top ten clones hold 2.4%. The data were obtained in a study of monozygotic twins with inflammatory bowel disease. Study conclusions and caveats: Inverse Simpson values showed less TCRbeta diversity in IBD patients than in their healthy co-twins.

Donors each contributed one blood sample measuring about 2.4 ml. The V gene's germline CDR1 is DFQATT and CDR2 SNEGSKA (reference sequence). The CDR3 runs 14 residues. This TCR was recovered from a human donor with ulcerative colitis or Crohn's disease, or a healthy co-twin of an affected twin (not recorded which). The J gene is TRBJ1-5, the V gene TRBV20-1; TCRdb names TRBD1, which stays unverified in the absence of DNA. The sample was blood. CDR3 in amino acids: CSAKPGGADQPQHF.